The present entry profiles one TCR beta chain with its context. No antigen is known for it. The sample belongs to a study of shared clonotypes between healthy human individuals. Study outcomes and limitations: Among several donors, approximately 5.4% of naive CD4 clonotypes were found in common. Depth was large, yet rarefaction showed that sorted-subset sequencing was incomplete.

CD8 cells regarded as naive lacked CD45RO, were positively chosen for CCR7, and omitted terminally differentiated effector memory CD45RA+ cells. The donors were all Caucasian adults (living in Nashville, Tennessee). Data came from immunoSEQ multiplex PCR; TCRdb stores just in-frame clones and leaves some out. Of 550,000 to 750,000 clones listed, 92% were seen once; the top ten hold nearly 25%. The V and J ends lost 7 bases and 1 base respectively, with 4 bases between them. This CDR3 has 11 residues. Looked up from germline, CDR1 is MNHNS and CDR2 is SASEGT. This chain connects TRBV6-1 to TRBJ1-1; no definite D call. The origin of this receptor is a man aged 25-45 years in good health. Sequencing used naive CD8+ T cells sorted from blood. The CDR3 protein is CASTENTEAFF. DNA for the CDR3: TGTGCCAGCACTGAGAACACTGAAGCTTTCTTT.